This T cell receptor beta chain was retrieved from a study of T cells in localized non-small cell lung cancer. Method: immunoSEQ multiplex PCR; TCRdb's copy keeps in-frame clones and lacks some. The sample comprises fewer than 2,500 clones, about 30% of which are singletons, and about 16% rests with the top ten. Germline lookup yields CDR1 MNHGY and CDR2 SAAAGT. V was clipped by 0 bases and J by 3 bases, with 15 bases between them. The CDR3 is made up of 16 amino acids. This clone is medium-sized by share. Its matching antigen is unknown. Study findings and constraints: The tumor had only one region sequenced, so heterogeneity remains possible.

The sequenced sample was lung tumor tissue, obtained before any cancer treatment. The receptor was derived from a male donor at least 60 years old with stage III squamous cell lung carcinoma. The chain employs TRBV6-8 and TRBJ2-7; possibly TRBD1 or TRBD2 for D (5 bases each). In DNA form, the CDR3 reads TGTGCCAGCAGTTACTCTGGGGGTGCTAATGACTACGAGCAGTACTTC. This gives the protein CASSYSGGANDYEQYF.